This paragraph reports one T cell receptor (beta chain). What antigen it recognizes has not been identified. For every CD8+ T cell subset, some 310,000 cells were flow-sorted straight into RLT lysis buffer, and each subset was sorted in triplicate. To keep memory contaminants out, a stringent definition of naive CD8+ T cells was applied: CD45RO-CCR7+CD27+CD95-. Standard density gradient centrifugation was used to isolate peripheral blood mononuclear cells from buffy coats. Naive CXCR3-negative and CXCR3-positive CD8+ T cells were flow-sorted on a FACSAria III. An RNeasy Mini Kit was used to extract total RNA from the sorted cells. The instrument was a NextSeq 550. The Human TCR Profiling Kit (MiLaboratory) was used to prepare UMI-labeled 5' RACE TRB cDNA libraries. The full amount of extracted RNA was used for cDNA synthesis, and the full amount of resulting cDNA was used for PCR amplification. Libraries were prepared in parallel with an identical number of PCR cycles. Turning to the authors' computational methods: About 54,000 +/- 9,700 unique UMI-labeled TRB cDNA molecules per library were extracted with MIGEC and MiXCR, with at least two reads per UMI required. On average, roughly 40,000 +/- 10,000 functional in-frame TRB CDR3 nucleotide clonotypes lacking stop codons were found per library. After downsampling to 5000 UMI-labeled TRB molecules per sample, diversity metrics, including normalized Shannon-Wiener and Chao1, were computed in VDJtools. VDJtools was used to calculate clonotype-size-weighted physicochemical properties of the central five CDR3 residues, namely interaction energy, strength, volume and Kidera factor 4. The reads, reprocessed by TCRdb, yield one row per CDR3 protein sequence and no DNA. The V and J calls, along with clone size, are taken from TCRdb and not from the paper's own processing. The sample's records list around 95,000 distinct CDR3 sequences. The ten largest account for 1.1% of the sample.

Including cysteine and phenylalanine, the CDR3 has 14 amino acids. The coding DNA is unavailable. Based on the germline V gene, the CDR1 and CDR2 sequences are SQVTM and ANQGSEA. This entry comes from a study of CXCR3-negative and CXCR3-positive naive CD8 T cells (dated by TCRdb to about 2019). Concerning the study at large: In total, some 140 million TRB reads were obtained, which works out to roughly 1.5 +/- 0.3 million reads per library. Data from roughly twelve donors, pooled across two independent experiments, went into the diversity and physicochemical repertoire analyses. For the TRBV-TRBJ cluster analysis, the naive subsets came from roughly 5 donors, while the memory cells came from 3 donors.

On the study overall, not on this receptor specifically: Freshly isolated PBMCs were used for most assays because CXCR3 expression went down partially after cryopreservation. TRBV-TRBJ usage was similar between naive CXCR3-negative and CXCR3-positive cells from the same donor, while memory cells showed distinct patterns. Because surface CD5, which has been linked to self-reactivity in mice, was comparable between naive subsets, TCR interaction strength was also inferred from TRB CDR3 physicochemical properties. TRB CDR3s from CXCR3-positive naive cells showed higher hydrophobicity (lower Kidera factor 4), lower energy, and higher strength and volume indices than CXCR3-negative naive cells. Comparably high repertoire diversity was found in both naive subsets, whereas much lower repertoire diversity was found in memory CD8+ T cells.

The V and J genes are TRBV29-1 and TRBJ2-1; no DNA is available, so the TRBD1 call from TCRdb remains unchecked. The source is a human donor in good health. Some clones in this sample may be carry-over from other donors' samples. Source material: naive CXCR3+ CD8+ T cells from blood. The cell subset or site label corresponds to: CD45RO-CCR7+CD27+CD95- naive CD8+ T cells expressing CXCR3 (TNR3+). This receptor carries the CDR3 CSVERGTAYNEQFF.